A selection of T cell receptor beta chains follows, all from one sample in a study of OX40 agonist ivuxolimab in advanced cancers. TCRdb's table, derived via immunoSEQ multiplex PCR, lists solely in-frame clones and lacks some. The sample shows 99,000 or so clones, less than 95% of them seen only once. This specimen was CD4+ or CD8+ T cells sorted from blood, taken in a trial of the OX40 agonist ivuxolimab. Receptors were obtained from an adult with an advanced solid tumor such as melanoma, head and neck, liver or kidney cancer. Each CDR3 is given with its conserved first and last residue. D genes are given only for firm matches. Some rows have no size entry. The others give once, few or many, or a class for an expanded clone.

CDR3aa	CDR3nt	v_gene	j_gene	len	abundance	d_gene
CASSLEGGSRNQPQHF	TGTGCCAGCAGCTTGGAAGGGGGATCGCGCAATCAGCCCCAGCATTTT	TRBV5-8	TRBJ1-5	16	-	-
CASSLHTLGHEQFF	TGTGCCAGCAGCTTGCACACGCTGGGGCATGAGCAGTTCTTC	TRBV5-8	TRBJ2-1	14	-	-
CASREMNTEAFF	TGTGCCAGCAGAGAGATGAACACTGAAGCTTTCTTT	TRBV25-1	TRBJ1-1	12	once	-
CASNDPGGTRDEQFF	TGTGCCAGCAACGACCCTGGGGGGACCAGGGATGAGCAGTTCTTC	TRBV28	TRBJ2-1	15	-	-
CASSLVVSSYNEQFF	TGCGCCAGCAGCTTGGTTGTGAGCTCCTACAATGAGCAGTTCTTC	TRBV5-1	TRBJ2-1	15	-	-
CASSGSGVAYEQYF	TGTGCCAGCAGTGGAAGCGGGGTAGCATACGAGCAGTACTTC	TRBV2	TRBJ2-7	14	-	TRBD2
CACIEDGSYGYTF	TGTGCCTGCATTGAGGACGGGTCTTATGGCTACACCTTC	TRBV30	TRBJ1-2	13	-	-
CASSPGGQPQHF	TGTGCCAGCAGCCCTGGGGGTCAGCCCCAGCATTTT	TRBV7-9	TRBJ1-5	12	-	-
CASSLAVSGQETQYF	TGTGCCAGCAGCTTAGCGGTGTCGGGGCAAGAGACCCAGTACTTC	TRBV7-2	TRBJ2-5	15	-	-
CASSYSWGGEQYF	TGTGCCAGCAGTTACTCTTGGGGGGGCGAGCAGTACTTC	TRBV6-5	TRBJ2-7	13	-	TRBD2
CASSPGTGVYYEQYF	TGCGCCAGCAGCCCCGGGACAGGGGTCTACTACGAGCAGTACTTC	TRBV5-1	TRBJ2-7	15	-	TRBD1
CASRMDSLYGYTF	TGTGCCAGCAGGATGGACAGCCTATATGGCTACACCTTC	TRBV6-5	TRBJ1-2	13	-	-
CASSGYTGELFF	TGTGCCAGCTCCGGATACACCGGGGAGCTGTTTTTT	TRBV18	TRBJ2-2	12	-	-
CASSLFGGSAREQYF	TGTGCCAGCAGTTTGTTCGGCGGGAGTGCGAGAGAGCAGTACTTC	TRBV27	TRBJ2-7	15	-	TRBD2
CASSQVTGIHEQYF	TGCGCCAGCAGCCAAGTAACAGGGATCCACGAGCAGTACTTC	TRBV4-3	TRBJ2-7	14	-	-
CASSLGGQGGIQYF	TGTGCCAGCAGCTTGGGCGGACAGGGAGGGATTCAGTACTTC	TRBV5-4	TRBJ2-4	14	-	-
CAWRGSGNTIYF	TGTGCCTGGAGGGGATCTGGAAACACCATATATTTT	TRBV30	TRBJ1-3	12	-	-